This entry features one TCR beta chain sequence. Its matching antigen is unknown. Germline loops: CDR1 DFQATT, CDR2 SNEGSKA (reference sequence). V was pared by 0 bases and J by 3 bases, with 9 bases between. This CDR3 is built from 14 residues. The entry originates in a study of human T cells and chemical hapten exposure. TCRdb re-called the 5' RACE reads with MiXCR, one entry per CDR3 protein. The repertoire includes 110,000 or so distinct CDR3 sequences, around a fifth of them detected once, and approximately 3% sits in the top ten. Study results and limitations: Counts of TCRs above 1 in 1000 frequency stayed unchanged with DPC sensitization.

Extraction of total RNA was performed on unfractionated whole blood. The receptor comes from a human donor in good health. The V call is TRBV20-1, the J call TRBJ2-1; D uncertain. The CDR3 spells CSAREVLNYNEQFF. CDR3 DNA sequence: TGCAGTGCTAGAGAGGTCCTTAACTACAATGAGCAGTTCTTC.